Listed below are T cell receptor beta chains from one sample, sequenced in a study of regulatory T cells in long-lasting Graves disease. A single record per CDR3 protein comes from TCRdb applying MiXCR to the multiplex PCR reads. The data hold 550,000 to 600,000 distinct CDR3 sequences, with about 16% observed a single time. The data were also submitted as part of a second study, on T cells in Graves' hyperthyroidism and ophthalmopathy.

Sequenced here: peripheral blood mononuclear cells (PBMCs), sampled at new diagnosis, from a patient treated with antithyroid drugs. These receptors were obtained from a man aged 18 to 30 with Graves disease. Each CDR3 is given with its conserved first and last residue. Each record gives: V gene, J gene, D gene, CDR3 protein. The D gene is left open where the match is weak.

v_call: TRBV20-1
j_call: TRBJ2-7
d_call: TRBD2
cdr3_aa: CSYGTTIKDEQYF

v_call: TRBV27
j_call: TRBJ2-2
d_call: TRBD2
cdr3_aa: CASSLRGLAGAGELFF

v_call: TRBV3-1
j_call: TRBJ1-2
d_call: NA
cdr3_aa: CASSQEAGLGYTF

v_call: TRBV3-1
j_call: TRBJ2-1
d_call: TRBD2
cdr3_aa: CASSRIAGQNYNEQFF

v_call: TRBV3-1
j_call: TRBJ2-1
d_call: NA
cdr3_aa: CASSPWGGADDNEQFF

v_call: TRBV6-1
j_call: TRBJ1-5
d_call: NA
cdr3_aa: CASSDLGLNQPQHF

v_call: TRBV18
j_call: TRBJ1-4
d_call: NA
cdr3_aa: CASSPQAQLATNEKLFF

v_call: TRBV7-9
j_call: TRBJ2-3
d_call: NA
cdr3_aa: CASSQGVAGTDTQYF

v_call: TRBV28
j_call: TRBJ1-2
d_call: NA
cdr3_aa: CASSLSASYGYTF

v_call: TRBV20-1
j_call: TRBJ2-3
d_call: NA
cdr3_aa: CSAPGEGDTDTQYF

v_call: TRBV7-2
j_call: TRBJ2-7
d_call: TRBD2
cdr3_aa: CASSTSGTTYEQYF

v_call: TRBV6-1
j_call: TRBJ1-2
d_call: NA
cdr3_aa: CASSDFGYTF

v_call: TRBV27
j_call: TRBJ1-1
d_call: TRBD1
cdr3_aa: CASSYRFKGQSFKDEAFF

v_call: TRBV6-1
j_call: TRBJ2-5
d_call: NA
cdr3_aa: CASSESLTGYRETQYF

v_call: TRBV5-1
j_call: TRBJ2-1
d_call: NA
cdr3_aa: CASSPSGQASNEQFF

v_call: TRBV6-1
j_call: TRBJ1-2
d_call: NA
cdr3_aa: CASSESGLHYGYTF

v_call: TRBV6-1
j_call: TRBJ2-1
d_call: TRBD2
cdr3_aa: CASITSGGSSFF

v_call: TRBV28
j_call: TRBJ2-1
d_call: TRBD2
cdr3_aa: CASSSGMIEQFF

v_call: TRBV6-1
j_call: TRBJ1-2
d_call: NA
cdr3_aa: CASSGGFSPNYGYTF

v_call: TRBV9
j_call: TRBJ2-3
d_call: NA
cdr3_aa: CASSVDDSTDTQYF

v_call: TRBV3-1
j_call: TRBJ1-6
d_call: TRBD1
cdr3_aa: CASSLGTGDTPLHF

v_call: TRBV7-2
j_call: TRBJ2-7
d_call: TRBD2
cdr3_aa: CASSPGLAGYEQYF

v_call: TRBV7-7
j_call: TRBJ1-1
d_call: TRBD1
cdr3_aa: CASSLPSDRWFCEAFF

v_call: TRBV5-4
j_call: TRBJ1-5
d_call: TRBD1
cdr3_aa: CASSLTGQGSRQPQHF

v_call: TRBV6-1
j_call: TRBJ1-1
d_call: TRBD1
cdr3_aa: CASSEDGQGGSYEAFF

v_call: TRBV2
j_call: TRBJ2-4
d_call: NA
cdr3_aa: CASRPGTWNIQYF

v_call: TRBV2
j_call: TRBJ1-1
d_call: NA
cdr3_aa: CASSLHNEAFF

v_call: TRBV7-3
j_call: TRBJ1-1
d_call: TRBD1
cdr3_aa: CASSSTGEVTEAFF

v_call: TRBV6-9
j_call: TRBJ2-7
d_call: NA
cdr3_aa: CASSWDTLKEQYF

v_call: TRBV30
j_call: TRBJ2-7
d_call: TRBD2
cdr3_aa: CAWSPRWGLASNYGEQYF

v_call: TRBV12-3/TRBV12-4
j_call: TRBJ2-3
d_call: TRBD2
cdr3_aa: CASSQTSGRAGDTQYF

v_call: TRBV19
j_call: TRBJ1-1
d_call: NA
cdr3_aa: CASRRTPNTEAFF

v_call: TRBV28
j_call: TRBJ2-7
d_call: TRBD2
cdr3_aa: CASSSLAGGGYEQYF

v_call: TRBV12-3/TRBV12-4
j_call: TRBJ1-2
d_call: NA
cdr3_aa: CASSLVGGGGYTF

v_call: TRBV7-9
j_call: TRBJ1-6
d_call: NA
cdr3_aa: CASSSGTRRNGPLHF

v_call: TRBV12-3/TRBV12-4
j_call: TRBJ1-5
d_call: NA
cdr3_aa: CASSPDNSNQPQHF

v_call: TRBV19
j_call: TRBJ2-3
d_call: NA
cdr3_aa: CASRTIGADTQYF

v_call: TRBV20-1
j_call: TRBJ2-1
d_call: NA
cdr3_aa: CSAQRGTGVSNEQFF

v_call: TRBV7-9
j_call: TRBJ2-7
d_call: NA
cdr3_aa: CASTLPVGEQYF

v_call: TRBV12-3/TRBV12-4
j_call: TRBJ2-3
d_call: NA
cdr3_aa: CASSLVNPGFHSTDTQYF

v_call: TRBV28
j_call: TRBJ2-7
d_call: TRBD1
cdr3_aa: CASSLSSRGLHEQYF